This T cell receptor beta chain was sequenced for a study of shared clonotypes between healthy human individuals. General observations from the study: The small donor group covered limited genetic and exposure diversity.

This clone has only a few counts. Its antigen remains unknown. TCRdb's copy holds only in-frame clones and misses some; the assay was immunoSEQ multiplex PCR. Seen here are 190,000 or so clones, roughly 91% observed once, and the top ten hold 0.067%. The CDR3 is 13 residues long. Trimming removed 5 bases from V and 3 bases from J, with 11 bases in between. Germline CDR1 is SSHAT and CDR2 is FNYEAQ (reference sequence). This receptor was obtained from a woman in her twenties or thirties in good health. The sequencing sample was made of naive CD4+ T cells sorted from blood. Regarding subset: CD45RA+ positively selected. J is TRBJ2-7 and V is TRBV7-7, with D unclear. CDR3 sequence: CASSPVSGYEQYF. Written as DNA, the CDR3 is TGTGCCAGCAGCCCTGTAAGTGGCTACGAGCAGTACTTC.